This T cell receptor (beta chain) was sequenced for a study of CD8+ T cells in alopecia areata. Study-level findings and limits: Affected lesional scalp, above all in alopecia totalis/universalis, was more clonal than normal scalp.

RNA extraction was followed by reverse transcription into cDNA, which acted as the sequencing template. Using immunoSEQ multiplex PCR, the repertoire was profiled, and TCRdb retains in-frame clones only, with some absent. There are about 130,000 clones in the sample; 49% occur only once, and about 19% lies in the top ten. Looked up from germline, CDR1 is GTSNPN and CDR2 is SVGIG (reference sequence). V lost 5 bases to trimming and J lost 4 bases; unmatched junction nucleotides: 7. CDR3 length: 14 residues. With respect to this clone: Its antigen is unidentified.

The rearrangement joins TRBV30 to TRBJ2-2; 7 bases line up with TRBD1. The TCR comes from a human donor with alopecia areata. The material was CD8+ T cells sorted from blood, obtained at week 0. This chain's CDR3 is CAWEGRGSTGELFF. For the CDR3, the DNA is TGTGCCTGGGAGGGCAGGGGGAGCACCGGGGAGCTGTTTTTT.